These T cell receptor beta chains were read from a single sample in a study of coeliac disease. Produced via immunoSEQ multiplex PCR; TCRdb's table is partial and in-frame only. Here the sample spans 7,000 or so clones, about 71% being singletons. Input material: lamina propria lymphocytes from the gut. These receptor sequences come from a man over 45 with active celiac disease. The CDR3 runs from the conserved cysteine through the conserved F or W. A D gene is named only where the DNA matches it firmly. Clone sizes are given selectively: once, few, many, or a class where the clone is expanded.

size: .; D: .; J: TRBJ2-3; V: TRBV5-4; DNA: TGTGCCAGCAGCAATGGAGTCACAGATACGCAGTATTTT; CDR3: CASSNGVTDTQYF
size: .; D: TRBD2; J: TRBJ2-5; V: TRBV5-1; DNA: TGCGCCAGCAGCCTGGCTAGCGGGGGCCGAGGGACCCAGTACTTC; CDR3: CASSLASGGRGTQYF
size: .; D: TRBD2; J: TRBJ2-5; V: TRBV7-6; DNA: TGTGCCAGCAGCTTAGTTCTAGCGGGAGCCGCTCAAGAGACCCAGTACTTC; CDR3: CASSLVLAGAAQETQYF
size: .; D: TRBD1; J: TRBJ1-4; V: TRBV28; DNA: TGTGCCAGCAGTTTAGGACAGGGGGTACTGTTTTTT; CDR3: CASSLGQGVLFF
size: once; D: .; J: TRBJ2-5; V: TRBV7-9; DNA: TGTGCCAGCAGCGTTGGCAGGGATGAAGAGACCCAGTACTTC; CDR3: CASSVGRDEETQYF
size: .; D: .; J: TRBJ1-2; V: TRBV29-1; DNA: TGCAGCGACAACAAGGGAGATAACTATGGCTACACCTTC; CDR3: CSDNKGDNYGYTF
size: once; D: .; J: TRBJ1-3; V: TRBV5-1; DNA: TGCGCCAGCAGCTTGGTTAGCTCTGGAAACACCATATATTTT; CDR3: CASSLVSSGNTIYF
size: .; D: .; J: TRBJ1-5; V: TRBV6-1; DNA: TGTGCCAGCAGACTAGGCTGGGGGGGCAATCAGCCCCAGCATTTT; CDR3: CASRLGWGGNQPQHF
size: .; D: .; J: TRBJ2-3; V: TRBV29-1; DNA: TGCAGCGTGGGGATCGGGACACCGCTCACAGATACGCAGTATTTT; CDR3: CSVGIGTPLTDTQYF
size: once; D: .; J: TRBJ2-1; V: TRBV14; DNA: TGTGCCAGCAGCCAAGAACTAGTCAGCCCCCATTCGGATGAGCAGTTCTTC; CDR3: CASSQELVSPHSDEQFF
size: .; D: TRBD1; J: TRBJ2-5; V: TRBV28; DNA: TGTGCCATCACCCCGTTCGGGGCAGGGGGCTCCCAGACCCAGTACTTC; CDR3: CAITPFGAGGSQTQYF
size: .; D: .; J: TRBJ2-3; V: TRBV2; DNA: TGTGCCAGCAGTGAAGCTCCCCAGATAAGCACAGATACGCAGTATTTT; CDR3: CASSEAPQISTDTQYF
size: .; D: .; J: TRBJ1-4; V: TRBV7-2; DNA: TGTGCCAGCAGCTTGGGGGCAGGGGTGCAAAAACTGTTTTTT; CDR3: CASSLGAGVQKLFF
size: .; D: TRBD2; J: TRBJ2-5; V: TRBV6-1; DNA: TGTGCCAGCAGTGAACTAGCGGGGGGCCCAGAGACCCAGTACTTC; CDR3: CASSELAGGPETQYF
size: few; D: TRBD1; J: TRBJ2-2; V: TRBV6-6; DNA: TGTGCCAGCAGACAGGGGGTTGACACCGGGGAGCTGTTTTTT; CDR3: CASRQGVDTGELFF
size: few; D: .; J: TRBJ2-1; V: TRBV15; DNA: TGTGCCACCAGCAGAGGGGGGGGGCCTGCCCGAAACAATGAGCAGTTCTTC; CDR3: CATSRGGGPARNNEQFF
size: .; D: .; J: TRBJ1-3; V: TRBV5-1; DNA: TGCGCCAGCAGCTTGGATGGGGGCCTTGGAAACACCATATATTTT; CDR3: CASSLDGGLGNTIYF
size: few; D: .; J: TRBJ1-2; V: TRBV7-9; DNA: TGTGCCAGCAGCGGAGACAGGCCTTTTACCGCCTTC; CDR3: CASSGDRPFTAF
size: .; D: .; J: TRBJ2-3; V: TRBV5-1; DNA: TGCGCCAGCAGCTTGGATCCTAGCACAGATACGCAGTATTTT; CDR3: CASSLDPSTDTQYF
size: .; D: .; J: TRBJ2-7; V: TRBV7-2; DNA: TGTGCCAGCAGCTGGGGGGGCAATGCGGAGTACTTC; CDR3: CASSWGGNAEYF
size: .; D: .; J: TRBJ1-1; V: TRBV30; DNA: TGTGCCACGGGGGGCACCGGGAACGCCGGCACTGAAGCTTTCTTT; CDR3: CATGGTGNAGTEAFF
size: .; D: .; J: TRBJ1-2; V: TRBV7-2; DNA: TGTGCCAGCAGCTTAGGAACCGGGTACGACTATGGCTACACCTTC; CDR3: CASSLGTGYDYGYTF
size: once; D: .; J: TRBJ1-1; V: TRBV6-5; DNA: TGTGCCAGCAGTTTAATTGGCAGGGGAGCCTCCGCTTTCTTT; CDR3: CASSLIGRGASAFF
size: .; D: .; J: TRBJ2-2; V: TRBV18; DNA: TGTGCCAGCTCACCACCAGGGGGAGTAAACACCGGGGAGCTGTTTTTT; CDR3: CASSPPGGVNTGELFF
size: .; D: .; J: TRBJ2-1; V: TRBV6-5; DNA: TGTGCCAGCAGTCCCGGACAGCTCCGGAATGAGCAGTTCTTC; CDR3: CASSPGQLRNEQFF
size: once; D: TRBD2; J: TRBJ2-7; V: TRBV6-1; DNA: TGTGCCAGCAGGGGGGGGACTAGTATCTTCGAGCAGTACTTC; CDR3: CASRGGTSIFEQYF
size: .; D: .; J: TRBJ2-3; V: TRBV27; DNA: TGTGCCAGCAGTACTTATAGCACAGATACGCAGTATTTT; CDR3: CASSTYSTDTQYF
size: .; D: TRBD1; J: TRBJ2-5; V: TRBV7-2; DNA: TGTGCCAGCAGCTTCGCCGGGACAGGGGAAGAGACCCAGTACTTC; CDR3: CASSFAGTGEETQYF
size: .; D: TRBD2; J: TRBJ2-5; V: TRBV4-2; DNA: TGTGCCAGCAGCCAAGATAGAGGTAGCGGGGTTGAGACCCAGTACTTC; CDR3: CASSQDRGSGVETQYF
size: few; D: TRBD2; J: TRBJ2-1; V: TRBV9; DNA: TGTGCCAGCAGCGTAGACCATGGCGGGGGAATCGGGAATGAGCAGTTCTTC; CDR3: CASSVDHGGGIGNEQFF
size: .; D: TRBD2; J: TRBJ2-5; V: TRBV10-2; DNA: TGCGCCAGCACGACCGGGACTAGCGGGAGAGAGACCCAGTACTTC; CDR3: CASTTGTSGRETQYF
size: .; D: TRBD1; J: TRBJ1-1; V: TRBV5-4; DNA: TGTGCCAGCAGCTTAGGGGGCGGGATGAACACTGAAGCTTTCTTT; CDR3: CASSLGGGMNTEAFF
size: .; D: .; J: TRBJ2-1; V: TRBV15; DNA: TGTGCCACCAGCGGACAATCGGCAGGGGCCCCTTCCAATGAGCAGTTCTTC; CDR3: CATSGQSAGAPSNEQFF
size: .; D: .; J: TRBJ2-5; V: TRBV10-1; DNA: TGCGCCAGCAGTGGAGGGGCGGAGGGAGAGACCCAGTACTTC; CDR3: CASSGGAEGETQYF
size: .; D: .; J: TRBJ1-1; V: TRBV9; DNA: TGTGCCAGCAGCGTAGAAAGAACAGGGCGGAGGAACACTGAAGCTTTCTTT; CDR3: CASSVERTGRRNTEAFF
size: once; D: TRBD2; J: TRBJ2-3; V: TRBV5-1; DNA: TGCGCCAGCAGCCCAGGGACTAGCGGGGGGTCCACAGATACGCAGTATTTT; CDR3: CASSPGTSGGSTDTQYF
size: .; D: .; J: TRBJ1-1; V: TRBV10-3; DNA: TGTGCCATCAGTGAGGTCTCGAACACTGAAGCTTTCTTT; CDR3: CAISEVSNTEAFF
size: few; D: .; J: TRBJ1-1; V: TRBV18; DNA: TGTGCCAGCTCACCACGGGGCGGGACGGTAATGAACACTGAAGCTTTCTTT; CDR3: CASSPRGGTVMNTEAFF
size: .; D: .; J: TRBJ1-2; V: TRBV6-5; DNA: TGTGCCAGCAGTTCAGGGCGTAGCTACACCTTC; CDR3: CASSSGRSYTF
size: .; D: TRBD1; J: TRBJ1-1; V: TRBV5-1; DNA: TGCGCCAGCGGACAGGGGGCCGGGAAGAACACTGAAGCTTTCTTT; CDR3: CASGQGAGKNTEAFF
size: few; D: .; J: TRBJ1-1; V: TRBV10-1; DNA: TGCGCCAGCAGTGAGTCGACGGGGAACACTGAAGCTTTCTTT; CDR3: CASSESTGNTEAFF
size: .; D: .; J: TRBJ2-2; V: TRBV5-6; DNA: TGTGCCAGCAGCTTAGGGGGGAACACCGGGGAGCTGTTTTTT; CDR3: CASSLGGNTGELFF
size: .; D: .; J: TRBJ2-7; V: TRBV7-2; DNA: TGTGCCAGCAGCCTTGACTCGCACCGGGGGGAGCAGTACTTC; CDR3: CASSLDSHRGEQYF
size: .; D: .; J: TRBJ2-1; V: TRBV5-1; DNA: TGCGCCAGCAGCTTCCGGGGAGTGTCCTACAATGAGCAGTTCTTC; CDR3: CASSFRGVSYNEQFF
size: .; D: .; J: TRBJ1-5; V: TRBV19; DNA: TGTGCCAGTAGCTGGCAAATCAATCAGCCCCAGCATTTT; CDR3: CASSWQINQPQHF
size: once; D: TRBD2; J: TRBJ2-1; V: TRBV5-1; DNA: TGCGCCAGCAGACTAGCGGAGACCTACAATGAGCAGTTCTTC; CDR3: CASRLAETYNEQFF
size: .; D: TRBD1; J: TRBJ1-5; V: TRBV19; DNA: TGTGCCAGTAGTCGTGCGGGAGGGGGCGTGGGTCAGCCCCAGCATTTT; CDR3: CASSRAGGGVGQPQHF
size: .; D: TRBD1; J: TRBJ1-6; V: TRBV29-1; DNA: TGCAGCCCTACCTTACAACGAGACGGGACAGGGGAATCCCAAAATTCACCCCTCCACTTT; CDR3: CSPTLQRDGTGESQNSPLHF
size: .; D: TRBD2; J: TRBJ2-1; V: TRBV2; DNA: TGTGCCAGCAGTGAACTGACTAGCGGGTCCTGGGGGAATGAGCAGTTCTTC; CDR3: CASSELTSGSWGNEQFF
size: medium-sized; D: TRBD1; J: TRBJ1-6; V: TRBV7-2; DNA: TGTGCCAGCAGCCTTTCAGGGGGTTCACCCCTCCACTTT; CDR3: CASSLSGGSPLHF
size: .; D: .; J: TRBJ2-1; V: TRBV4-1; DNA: TGCGCCAGCAGTGGGGCGGGGTATTACAATGAGCAGTTCTTC; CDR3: CASSGAGYYNEQFF
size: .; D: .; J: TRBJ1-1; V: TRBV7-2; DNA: TGTGCCAGCAGCTTAGATCGGAACACTGAAGCTTTCTTT; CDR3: CASSLDRNTEAFF
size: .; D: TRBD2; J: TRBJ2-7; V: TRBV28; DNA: TGTGCCAGCCCTAGCGGGGGGGCTTTAAGCTCCTACGAGCAGTACTTC; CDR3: CASPSGGALSSYEQYF
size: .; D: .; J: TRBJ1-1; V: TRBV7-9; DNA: TGTGCCAGCAGCTTTACCAGGGTATCGGACACTGAAGCTTTCTTT; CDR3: CASSFTRVSDTEAFF
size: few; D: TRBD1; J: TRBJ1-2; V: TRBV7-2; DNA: TGTGCCAGCAGTATTTCGCAGGGGGGCGGCTACACCTTC; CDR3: CASSISQGGGYTF
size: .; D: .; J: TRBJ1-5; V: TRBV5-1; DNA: .; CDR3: CASSTSVDQPQHF
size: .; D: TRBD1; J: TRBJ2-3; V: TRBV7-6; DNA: TGTGCCAGCAGCCAACGGGACAGGTGGTCAGATACGCAGTATTTT; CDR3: CASSQRDRWSDTQYF
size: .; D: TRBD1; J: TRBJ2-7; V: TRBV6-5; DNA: TGTGCCAGCAGTTATATGGACAGGGTTGGCGAGCAGTACTTC; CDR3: CASSYMDRVGEQYF
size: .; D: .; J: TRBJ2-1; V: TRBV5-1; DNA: TGCGCCAGCTTCGACCTTCTCCGGGATGAGCAGTTCTTC; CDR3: CASFDLLRDEQFF